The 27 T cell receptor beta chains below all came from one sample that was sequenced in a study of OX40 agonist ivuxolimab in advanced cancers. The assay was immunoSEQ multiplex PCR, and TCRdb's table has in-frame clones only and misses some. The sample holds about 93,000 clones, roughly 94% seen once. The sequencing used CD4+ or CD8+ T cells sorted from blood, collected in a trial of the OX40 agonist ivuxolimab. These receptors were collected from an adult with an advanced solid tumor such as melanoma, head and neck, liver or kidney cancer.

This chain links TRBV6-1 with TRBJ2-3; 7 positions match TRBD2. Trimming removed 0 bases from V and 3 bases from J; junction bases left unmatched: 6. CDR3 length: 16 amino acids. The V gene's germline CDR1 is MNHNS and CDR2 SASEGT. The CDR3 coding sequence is TGTGCCAGCAGTGAAGCAGGAGGCGGGAGTACAGATACGCAGTATTTT. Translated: CASSEAGGGSTDTQYF.

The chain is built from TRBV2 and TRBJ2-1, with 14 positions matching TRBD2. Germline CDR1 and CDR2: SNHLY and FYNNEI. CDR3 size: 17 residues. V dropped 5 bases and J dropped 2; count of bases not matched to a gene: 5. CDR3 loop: CASSRTSGRIPYNEQFF. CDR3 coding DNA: TGTGCCAGCAGTAGGACTAGCGGGAGGATCCCCTACAATGAGCAGTTCTTC.

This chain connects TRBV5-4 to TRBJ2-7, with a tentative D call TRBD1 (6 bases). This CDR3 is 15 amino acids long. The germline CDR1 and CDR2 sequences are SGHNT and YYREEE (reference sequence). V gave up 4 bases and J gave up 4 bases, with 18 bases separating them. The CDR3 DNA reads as TGTGCCAGCAGCGGGGCGTTTACAGGGTCATACGAGCAGTACTTC. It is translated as CASSGAFTGSYEQYF.

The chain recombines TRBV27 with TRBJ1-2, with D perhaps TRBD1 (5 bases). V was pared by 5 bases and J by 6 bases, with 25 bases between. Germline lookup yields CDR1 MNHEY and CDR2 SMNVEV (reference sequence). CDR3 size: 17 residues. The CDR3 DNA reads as TGTGCCAGCAGTCCCCGGGGGGGAGGAGATGTGTTTGATGGCTACACCTTC. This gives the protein CASSPRGGGDVFDGYTF.

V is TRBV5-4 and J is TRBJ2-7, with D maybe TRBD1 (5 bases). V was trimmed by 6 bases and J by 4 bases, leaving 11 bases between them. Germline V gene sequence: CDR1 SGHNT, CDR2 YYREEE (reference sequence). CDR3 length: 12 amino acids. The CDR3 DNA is TGTGCCAGCAACACACAGGATTACGAGCAGTACTTC. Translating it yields CASNTQDYEQYF.

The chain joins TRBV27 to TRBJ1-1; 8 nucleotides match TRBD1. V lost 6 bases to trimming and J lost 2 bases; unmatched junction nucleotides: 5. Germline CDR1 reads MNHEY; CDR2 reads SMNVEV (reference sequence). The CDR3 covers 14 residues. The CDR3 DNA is TGTGCCAGCAGACTGGGACAGGCTAACACTGAAGCTTTCTTT. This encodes CASRLGQANTEAFF.

The CDR3 here is CASNSPGLNYNEQFF. CDR3 nucleotides: TGTGCCAGCAATTCTCCGGGACTTAATTACAATGAGCAGTTCTTC. The V gene is TRBV7-9, the J gene TRBJ2-1; tentative D call: TRBD2 (6 bases). This CDR3 has 15 residues. Per the germline V gene, CDR1 is SEHNR and CDR2 is FQNEAQ (reference sequence). Trimming stripped 7 bases from V and 4 bases from J, with 17 bases between.

The CDR3 DNA reads as TGTGCCAGTAGTATTTCGGTAGAAGCTTTCTTT. It encodes CASSISVEAFF. V usage is TRBV19 and J usage is TRBJ1-1, with D uncertain. The CDR3 length is 11 residues. CDR1 and CDR2 (germline): LNHDA, SQIVND (reference sequence). Trimming took off 3 bases at V and 8 bases at J, with 7 bases between the two ends.

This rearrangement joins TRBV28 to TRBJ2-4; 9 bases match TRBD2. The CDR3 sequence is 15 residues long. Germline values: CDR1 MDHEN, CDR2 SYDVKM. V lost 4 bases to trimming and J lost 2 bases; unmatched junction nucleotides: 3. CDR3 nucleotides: TGTGCCAGCAGTTGGAGCGGGGGGCCCAAAAACATTCAGTACTTC. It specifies CASSWSGGPKNIQYF.

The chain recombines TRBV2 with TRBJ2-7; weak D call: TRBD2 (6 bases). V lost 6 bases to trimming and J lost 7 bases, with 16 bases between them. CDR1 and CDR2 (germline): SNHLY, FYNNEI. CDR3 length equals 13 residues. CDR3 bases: TGTGCCAGCAGCGGGAGACTACAGACTGAGCAGTACTTC. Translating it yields CASSGRLQTEQYF.

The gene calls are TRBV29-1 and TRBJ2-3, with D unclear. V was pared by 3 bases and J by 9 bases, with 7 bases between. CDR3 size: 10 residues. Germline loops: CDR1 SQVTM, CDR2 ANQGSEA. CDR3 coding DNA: TGCAGCGTTGATAGTGAAACGCAGTATTTT. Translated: CSVDSETQYF.

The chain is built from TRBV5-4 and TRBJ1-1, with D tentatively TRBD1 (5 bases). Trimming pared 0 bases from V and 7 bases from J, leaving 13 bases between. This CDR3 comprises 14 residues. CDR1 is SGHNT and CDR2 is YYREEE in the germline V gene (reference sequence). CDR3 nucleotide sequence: TGTGCCAGCAGCTTGGAAGGCAGGCAGGGTGAAGCTTTCTTT. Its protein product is CASSLEGRQGEAFF. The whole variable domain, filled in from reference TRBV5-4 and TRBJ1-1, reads ETGVTQSPTHLIKTRGQQVTLRCSSQSGHNTVSWYQQALGQGPQFIFQYYREEENGRGNFPPRFSGLQFPNYSSELNVNALELDDSALYLCASSLEGRQGEAFFGQGTRLTVV.

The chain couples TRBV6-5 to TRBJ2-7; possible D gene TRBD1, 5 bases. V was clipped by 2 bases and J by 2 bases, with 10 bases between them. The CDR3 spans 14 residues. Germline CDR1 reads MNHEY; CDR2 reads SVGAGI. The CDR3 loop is CASSYAGQPYEQYF. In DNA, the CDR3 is TGTGCCAGCAGTTACGCAGGGCAGCCCTACGAGCAGTACTTC.

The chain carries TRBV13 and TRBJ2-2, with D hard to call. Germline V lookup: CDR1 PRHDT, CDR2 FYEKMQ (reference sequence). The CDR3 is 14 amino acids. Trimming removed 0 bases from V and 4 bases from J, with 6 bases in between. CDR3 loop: CASSLGTRTGELFF. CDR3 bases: TGTGCCAGCAGCTTAGGGACTCGCACCGGGGAGCTGTTTTTT.

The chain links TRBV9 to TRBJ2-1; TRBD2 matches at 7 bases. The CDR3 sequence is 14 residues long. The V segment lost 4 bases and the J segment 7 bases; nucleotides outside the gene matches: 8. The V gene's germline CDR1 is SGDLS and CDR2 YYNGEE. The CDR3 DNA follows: TGTGCCAGCAGCAATCTTTTCGGGGGGAATGAGCAGTTCTTC. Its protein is CASSNLFGGNEQFF.

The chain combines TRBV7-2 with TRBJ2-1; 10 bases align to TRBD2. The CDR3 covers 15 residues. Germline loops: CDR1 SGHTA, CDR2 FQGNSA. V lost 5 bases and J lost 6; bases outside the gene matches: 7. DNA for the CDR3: TGTGCCAGCAGCCCTAGCGGGGGTGTCGGCAATGAGCAGTTCTTC. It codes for CASSPSGGVGNEQFF.

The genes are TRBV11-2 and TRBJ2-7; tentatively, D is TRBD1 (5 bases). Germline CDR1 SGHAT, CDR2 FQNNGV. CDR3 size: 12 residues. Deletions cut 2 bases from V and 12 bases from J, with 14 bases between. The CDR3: CASSLPPGQGYF. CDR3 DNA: TGTGCCAGCAGCTTACCGCCAGGCCAGGGGTACTTC.

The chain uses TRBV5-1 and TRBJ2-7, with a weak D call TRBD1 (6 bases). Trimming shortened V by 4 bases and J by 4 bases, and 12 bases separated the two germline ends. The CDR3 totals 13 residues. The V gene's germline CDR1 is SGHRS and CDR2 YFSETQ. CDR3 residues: CASSVGGEYEQYF. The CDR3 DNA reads TGCGCCAGCAGCGTAGGGGGTGAATACGAGCAGTACTTC.

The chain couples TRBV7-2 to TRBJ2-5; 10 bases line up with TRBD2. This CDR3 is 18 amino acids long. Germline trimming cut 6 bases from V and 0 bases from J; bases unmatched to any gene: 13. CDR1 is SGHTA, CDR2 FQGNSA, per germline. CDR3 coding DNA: TGTGCCAGCAGTTCACGCCTAGCGGGGGAGAGAGACCAAGAGACCCAGTACTTC. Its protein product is CASSSRLAGERDQETQYF.

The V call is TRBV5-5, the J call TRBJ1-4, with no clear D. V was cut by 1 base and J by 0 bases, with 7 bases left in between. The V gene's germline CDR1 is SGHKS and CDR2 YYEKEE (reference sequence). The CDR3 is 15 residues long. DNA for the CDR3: TGTGCCAGCAGCTTGTGGGCCGCAACTAATGAAAAACTGTTTTTT. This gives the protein CASSLWAATNEKLFF.

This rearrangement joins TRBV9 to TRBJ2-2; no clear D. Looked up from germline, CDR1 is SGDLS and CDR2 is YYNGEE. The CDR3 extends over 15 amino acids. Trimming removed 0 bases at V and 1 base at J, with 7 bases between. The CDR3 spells CASSVDAENTGELFF. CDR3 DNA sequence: TGTGCCAGCAGCGTAGATGCCGAGAACACCGGGGAGCTGTTTTTT.

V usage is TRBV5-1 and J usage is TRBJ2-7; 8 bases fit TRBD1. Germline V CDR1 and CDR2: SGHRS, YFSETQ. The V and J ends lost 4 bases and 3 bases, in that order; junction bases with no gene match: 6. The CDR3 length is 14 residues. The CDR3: CASSPGQGGYEQYF. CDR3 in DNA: TGCGCCAGCAGCCCCGGACAGGGCGGCTACGAGCAGTACTTC.

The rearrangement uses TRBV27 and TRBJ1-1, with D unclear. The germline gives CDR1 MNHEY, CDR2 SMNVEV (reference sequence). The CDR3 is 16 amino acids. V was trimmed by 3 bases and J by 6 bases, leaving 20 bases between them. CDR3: CASSLAPPPGSAEAFF. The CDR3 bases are TGTGCCAGCAGTTTGGCCCCCCCGCCAGGATCCGCTGAAGCTTTCTTT.

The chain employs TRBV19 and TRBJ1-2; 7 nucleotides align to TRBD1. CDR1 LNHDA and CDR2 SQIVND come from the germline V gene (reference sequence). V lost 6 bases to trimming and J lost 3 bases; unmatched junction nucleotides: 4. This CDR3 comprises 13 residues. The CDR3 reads CASSTGTDYGYTF. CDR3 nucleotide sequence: TGTGCCAGTAGCACCGGGACAGACTATGGCTACACCTTC.

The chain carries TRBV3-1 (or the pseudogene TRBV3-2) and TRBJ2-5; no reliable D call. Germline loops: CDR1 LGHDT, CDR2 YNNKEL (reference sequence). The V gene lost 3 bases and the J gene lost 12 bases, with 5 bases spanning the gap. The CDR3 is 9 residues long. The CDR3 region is CASSHLKYF. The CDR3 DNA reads TGTGCCAGCAGCCACTTAAAGTACTTC.

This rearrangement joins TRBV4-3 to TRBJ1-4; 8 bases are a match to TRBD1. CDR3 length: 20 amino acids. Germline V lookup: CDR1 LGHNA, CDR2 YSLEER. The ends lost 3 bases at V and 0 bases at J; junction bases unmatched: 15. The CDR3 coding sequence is TGCGCCAGCAGCCAGGGTATGGGGACAGGCCCACCTACAACTAATGAAAAACTGTTTTTT. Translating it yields CASSQGMGTGPPTTNEKLFF.

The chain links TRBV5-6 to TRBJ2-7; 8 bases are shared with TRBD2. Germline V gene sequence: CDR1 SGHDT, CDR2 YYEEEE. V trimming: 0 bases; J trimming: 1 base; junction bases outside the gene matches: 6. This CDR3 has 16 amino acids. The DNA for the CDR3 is TGTGCCAGCAGCTTGGAACTAGCGGAGCATTCCTACGAGCAGTACTTC. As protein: CASSLELAEHSYEQYF. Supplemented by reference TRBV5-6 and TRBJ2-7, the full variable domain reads DAGVTQSPTHLIKTRGQQVTLRCSPKSGHDTVSWYQQALGQGPQFIFQYYEEEERQRGNFPDRFSGHQFPNYSSELNVNALLLGDSALYLCASSLELAEHSYEQYFGPGTRLTVT.